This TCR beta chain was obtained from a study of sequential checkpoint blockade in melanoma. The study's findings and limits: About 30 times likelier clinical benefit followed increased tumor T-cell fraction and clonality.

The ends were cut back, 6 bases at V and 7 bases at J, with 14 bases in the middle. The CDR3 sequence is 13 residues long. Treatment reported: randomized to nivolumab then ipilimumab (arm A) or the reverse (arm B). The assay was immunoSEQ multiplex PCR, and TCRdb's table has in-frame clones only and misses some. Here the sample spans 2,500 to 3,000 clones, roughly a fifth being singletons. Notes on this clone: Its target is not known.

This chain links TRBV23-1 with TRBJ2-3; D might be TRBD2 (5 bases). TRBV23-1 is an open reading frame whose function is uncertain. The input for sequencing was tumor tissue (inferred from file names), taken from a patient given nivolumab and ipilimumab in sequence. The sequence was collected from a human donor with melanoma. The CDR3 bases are TGCGCCAGCAGCCAAGGTCCCGGGAATACGCAGTATTTT. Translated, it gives CASSQGPGNTQYF.